In this sample, the clone carrying this T cell receptor (beta chain) turned up many times. Its antigen is not identified. CDR3 length: 17 amino acids. Unmatched junction bases numbered 7, after V lost 2 bases and J lost 0 bases. Per the germline V gene, CDR1 is MNHEY and CDR2 is SVGAGI. This record comes from a study of T cells in Graves' hyperthyroidism and ophthalmopathy. Template material for amplifying TCR beta CDR3 regions consisted of RNA transcripts. Researchers ran a first-round RT-PCR on the TCR CDR3 using the HTBI primer set. TCRdb independently ran MiXCR on the multiplex PCR reads; one entry per CDR3 protein. The profile covers roughly 380,000 distinct CDR3 sequences, with roughly 14% appearing a single time and 11% taken by the ten largest. Findings and caveats of the study: Blood samples included most of the expanded thyroid clonotypes exceeding 0.001.

The chain combines TRBV6-5 with TRBJ2-1; 7 bases are a match to TRBD2. Material for sequencing was blood. This receptor was obtained from an older woman with Graves' hyperthyroidism. The CDR3 DNA follows: TGTGCCAGCAGTTACGCGACTAGCCCAAGCTCCTACAATGAGCAGTTCTTC. Translation: CASSYATSPSSYNEQFF.